This TCR beta chain was captured by sequencing in a study of T cells in narcolepsy. Overall study context: Patients with NT1 or NT2 and healthy control donors were enrolled.

Sequencing was performed with immunoSEQ multiplex PCR; in TCRdb, only in-frame clones are kept and a portion is missing. The data show 30,000 or so clones, over 80% seen once. This CDR3 contains 15 residues. The germline gives CDR1 MDHEN, CDR2 SYDVKM. V was shortened by 8 bases and J by 4 bases, with 17 bases between the two germline ends. Study-level findings and limits: Blood of same and different patients, but not healthy controls, reportedly held recurring autoreactive clonotypes. Autoreactive HCRT-specific and TRIB2-specific clonotypes were marked in same-patient CSF-versus-blood CD4+ comparisons.

With regard to this clone: Its antigen is as yet unknown.

The sequence derives from a human donor with narcolepsy. Sequencing was done on a sample of CD45RA- memory CD4+ T cells from PBMCs. The genes are TRBV28 and TRBJ1-4, with D possibly TRBD1 on 6 matching bases. CDR3 residues: CASPPRQVNNEKLFF. CDR3 nucleotide sequence: TGTGCCAGCCCCCCCCGACAGGTTAATAATGAAAAACTGTTTTTT.